This TCR beta chain was identified in a study of control samples from healthy donors and cancer patients. The table came from immunoSEQ multiplex PCR; TCRdb's copy has only in-frame clones and leaves some out. Seen here are 170,000 or so clones, roughly 90% observed once, and the top ten hold roughly 1.5%. Trimming shortened V by 6 bases and J by 4 bases, and 18 bases separated the two germline ends. The CDR3 sequence is 15 residues long. CDR1 and CDR2 from the germline V gene are MDHEN and SYDVKM. This TCR was recovered from a woman aged 45-60 years in good health. The sample consisted of blood. The V and J genes are TRBV28 and TRBJ1-1, with TRBD1 as a possible D gene (6 bases). Here the CDR3 reads CASSTLGQGRTEAFF. In nucleotides, the CDR3 is TGTGCCAGCAGCACCCTGGGGCAGGGGCGCACTGAAGCTTTCTTT.